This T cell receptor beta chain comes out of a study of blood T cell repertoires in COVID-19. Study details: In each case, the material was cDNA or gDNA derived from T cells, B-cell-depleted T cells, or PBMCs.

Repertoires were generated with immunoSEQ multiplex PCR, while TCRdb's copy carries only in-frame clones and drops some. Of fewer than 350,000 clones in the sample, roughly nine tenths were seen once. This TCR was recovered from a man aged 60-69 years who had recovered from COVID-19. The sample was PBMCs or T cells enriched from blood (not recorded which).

The DNA of the CDR3 is TGTGCCAGCAGCCGGACAGGGCTCCAAGTGGATACGCAGTATTTT. Protein sequence: CASSRTGLQVDTQYF. V gene TRBV7-6 combines with J gene TRBJ2-3; 8 positions agree with TRBD1. The CDR3 extends over 15 amino acids. With V trimmed by 5 bases and J by 6 bases, 10 bases remained unmatched. Per the germline V gene, CDR1 is SGHVS and CDR2 is FNYEAQ.